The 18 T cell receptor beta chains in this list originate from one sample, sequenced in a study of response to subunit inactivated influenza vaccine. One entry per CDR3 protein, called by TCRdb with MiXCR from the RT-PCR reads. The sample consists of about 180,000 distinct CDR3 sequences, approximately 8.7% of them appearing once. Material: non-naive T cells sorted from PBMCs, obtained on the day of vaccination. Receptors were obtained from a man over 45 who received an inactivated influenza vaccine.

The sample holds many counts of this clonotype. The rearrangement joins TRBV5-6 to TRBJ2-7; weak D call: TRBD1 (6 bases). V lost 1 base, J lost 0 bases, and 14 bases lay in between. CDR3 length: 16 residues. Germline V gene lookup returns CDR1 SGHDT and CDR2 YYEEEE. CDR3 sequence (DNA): TGTGCCAGCAGCTTGCGGACAGCTCTTAACTCCTACGAGCAGTACTTC. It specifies CASSLRTALNSYEQYF.

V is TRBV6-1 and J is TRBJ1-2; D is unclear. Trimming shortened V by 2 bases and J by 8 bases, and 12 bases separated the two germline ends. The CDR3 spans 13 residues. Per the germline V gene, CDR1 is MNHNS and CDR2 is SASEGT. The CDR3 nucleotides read TGTGCCAGCAGTGAATCGTTTGGGCTAGGCTACACCTTC. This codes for CASSESFGLGYTF.

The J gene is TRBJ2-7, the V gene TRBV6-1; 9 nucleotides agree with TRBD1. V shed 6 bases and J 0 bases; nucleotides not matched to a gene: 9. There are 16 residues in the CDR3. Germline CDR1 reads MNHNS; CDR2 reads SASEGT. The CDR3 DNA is TGTGCCAGCAGGCCGGGCCGGGACAGGGTCTCCTACGAGCAGTACTTC. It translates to CASRPGRDRVSYEQYF.

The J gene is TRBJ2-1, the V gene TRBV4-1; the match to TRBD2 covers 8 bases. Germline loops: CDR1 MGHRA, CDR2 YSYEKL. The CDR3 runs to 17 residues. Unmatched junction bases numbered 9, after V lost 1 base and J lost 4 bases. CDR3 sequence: CASSQVVAGLTYNEQFF. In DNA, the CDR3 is TGCGCCAGCAGCCAAGTCGTAGCGGGGCTAACGTACAATGAGCAGTTCTTC.

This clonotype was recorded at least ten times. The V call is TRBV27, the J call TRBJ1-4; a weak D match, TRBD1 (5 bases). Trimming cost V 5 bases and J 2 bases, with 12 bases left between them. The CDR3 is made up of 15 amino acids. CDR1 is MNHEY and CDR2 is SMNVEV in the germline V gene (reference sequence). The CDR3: CASSLTVSTNEKLFF. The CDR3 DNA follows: TGTGCCAGCAGTCTGACAGTCTCCACTAATGAAAAACTGTTTTTT.

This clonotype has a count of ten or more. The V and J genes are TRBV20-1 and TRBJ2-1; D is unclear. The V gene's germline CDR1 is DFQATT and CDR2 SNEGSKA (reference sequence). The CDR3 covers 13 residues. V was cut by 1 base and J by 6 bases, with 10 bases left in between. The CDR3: CSARGDNPNEQFF. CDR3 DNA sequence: TGCAGTGCTAGAGGCGACAATCCCAATGAGCAGTTCTTC.

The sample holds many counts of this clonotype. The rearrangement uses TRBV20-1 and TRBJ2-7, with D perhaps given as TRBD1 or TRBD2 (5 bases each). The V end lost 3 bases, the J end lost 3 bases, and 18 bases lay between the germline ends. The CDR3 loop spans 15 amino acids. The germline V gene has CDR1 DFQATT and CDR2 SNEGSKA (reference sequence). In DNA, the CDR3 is TGCAGTGCTAGCCGCGGCCGGGACCGCAGCTACGAGCAGTACTTC. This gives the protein CSASRGRDRSYEQYF.

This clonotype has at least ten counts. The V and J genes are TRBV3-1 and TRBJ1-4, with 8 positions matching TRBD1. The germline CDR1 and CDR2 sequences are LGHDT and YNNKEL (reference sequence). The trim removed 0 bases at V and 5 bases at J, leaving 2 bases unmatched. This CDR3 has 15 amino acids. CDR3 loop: CASSQDGTGNEKLFF. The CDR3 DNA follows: TGTGCCAGCAGCCAAGACGGGACAGGCAATGAAAAACTGTTTTTT.

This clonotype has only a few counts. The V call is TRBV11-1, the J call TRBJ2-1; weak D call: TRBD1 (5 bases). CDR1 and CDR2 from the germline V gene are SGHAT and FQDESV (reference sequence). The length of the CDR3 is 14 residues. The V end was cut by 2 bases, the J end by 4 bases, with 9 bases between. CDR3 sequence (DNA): TGTGCCAGCAGCTTATTTGGGGCATACAATGAGCAGTTCTTC. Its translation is CASSLFGAYNEQFF.

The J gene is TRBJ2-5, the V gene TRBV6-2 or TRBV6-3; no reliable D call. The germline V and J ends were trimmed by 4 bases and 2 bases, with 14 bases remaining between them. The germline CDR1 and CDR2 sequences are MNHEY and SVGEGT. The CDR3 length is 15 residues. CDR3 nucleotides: TGTGCCAGCAGTTTACTCCTCGACGGTCAAGAGACCCAGTACTTC. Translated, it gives CASSLLLDGQETQYF.

The CDR3 loop is CAISERLAEETQYF. The DNA of the CDR3 is TGTGCCATCAGTGAACGGCTAGCTGAAGAGACCCAGTACTTC. This chain connects TRBV10-3 to TRBJ2-5; TRBD2 might be the D (5 bases). Germline lookup yields CDR1 ENHRY and CDR2 SYGVKD. The germline V and J ends were trimmed by 3 bases and 3 bases, with 11 bases remaining between them. The CDR3 runs 14 residues.

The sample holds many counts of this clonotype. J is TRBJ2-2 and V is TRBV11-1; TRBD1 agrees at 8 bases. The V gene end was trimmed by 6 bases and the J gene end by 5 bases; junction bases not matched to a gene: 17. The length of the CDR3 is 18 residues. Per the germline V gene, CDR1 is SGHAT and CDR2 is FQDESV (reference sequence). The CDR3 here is CASRKPRQGMGSTGELFF. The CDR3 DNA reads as TGTGCCAGCAGAAAACCAAGACAGGGGATGGGATCTACCGGGGAGCTGTTTTTT.

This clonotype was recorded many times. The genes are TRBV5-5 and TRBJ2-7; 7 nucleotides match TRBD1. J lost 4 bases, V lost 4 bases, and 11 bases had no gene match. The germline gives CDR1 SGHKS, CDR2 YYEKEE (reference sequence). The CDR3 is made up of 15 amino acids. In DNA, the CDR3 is TGTGCCAGCAGCCAAAACCCGGGACAGATTTACGAGCAGTACTTC. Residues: CASSQNPGQIYEQYF.

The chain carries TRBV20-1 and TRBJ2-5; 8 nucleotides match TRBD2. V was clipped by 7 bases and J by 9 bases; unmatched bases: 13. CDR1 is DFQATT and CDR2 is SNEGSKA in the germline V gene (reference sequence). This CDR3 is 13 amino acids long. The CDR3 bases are TGCAGTGTTAGTAGCGGGGCCCGGGCGGCCCAGTACTTC. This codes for CSVSSGARAAQYF.

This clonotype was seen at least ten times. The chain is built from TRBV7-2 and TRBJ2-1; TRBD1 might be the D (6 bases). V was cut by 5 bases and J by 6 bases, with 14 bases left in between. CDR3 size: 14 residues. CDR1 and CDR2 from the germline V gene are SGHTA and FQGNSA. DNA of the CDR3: TGTGCCAGCAGCCTATGGACAGAAAGCAATGAGCAGTTCTTC. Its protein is CASSLWTESNEQFF.

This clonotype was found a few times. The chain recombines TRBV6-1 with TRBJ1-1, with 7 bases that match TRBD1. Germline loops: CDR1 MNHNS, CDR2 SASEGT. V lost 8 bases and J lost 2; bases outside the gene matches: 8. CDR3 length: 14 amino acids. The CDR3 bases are TGTGCCAGCGCGAGGGACAGCTACAACACTGAAGCTTTCTTT. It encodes CASARDSYNTEAFF.

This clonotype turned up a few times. The CDR3 bases are TGTGCCAGCAGTTACCAAGGGACTGTCACTAATACGCAGTATTTT. Its protein product is CASSYQGTVTNTQYF. The gene calls are TRBV6-2 or TRBV6-3 and TRBJ2-3; possibly TRBD2 for D (6 bases). V was clipped by 2 bases and J by 7 bases, with 16 bases between them. Germline values: CDR1 MNHEY, CDR2 SVGEGT. This CDR3 region has 15 residues.

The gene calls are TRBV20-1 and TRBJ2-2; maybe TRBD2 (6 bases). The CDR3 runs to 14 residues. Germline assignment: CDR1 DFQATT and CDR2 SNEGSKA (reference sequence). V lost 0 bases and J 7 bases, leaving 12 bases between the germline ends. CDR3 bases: TGCAGTGCTAGAGATCGTTGGGGAGGCGGGGAGCTGTTTTTT. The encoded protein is CSARDRWGGGELFF.